These 24 T cell receptor beta chains came from one sample sequenced in a study of T cell repertoires in ileal Crohn's disease. The table came from immunoSEQ multiplex PCR; TCRdb's copy has only in-frame clones and leaves some out. The sample holds approximately 16,000 clones, more than 85% seen once. The time point is: inflamed ileum from the surgical specimen. Source material: ileal tissue. These TCRs come from an adult with Crohn's disease.

The chain links TRBV28 to TRBJ1-1; no clear D gene. Germline CDR1 and CDR2: MDHEN and SYDVKM. V gave up 1 base and J gave up 0 bases, with 6 bases separating them. This CDR3 has 14 amino acids. In DNA form, the CDR3 reads TGTGCCAGCAGTTTATCCACCTTGAACACTGAAGCTTTCTTT. Encoded protein: CASSLSTLNTEAFF.

The gene calls are TRBV19 and TRBJ2-1, with 7 bases fitting TRBD1. The CDR3 consists of 13 residues. V lost 5 bases and J lost 13; bases outside the gene matches: 11. Germline-derived CDR1 and CDR2 are LNHDA and SQIVND (reference sequence). CDR3 bases: TGTGCCAGTAGTTTGACCCAGGGGACAGTACAGTTCTTC. Translated, it gives CASSLTQGTVQFF.

In this sample, this clone turned up once. The chain has TRBV29-1 and TRBJ1-2, with D perhaps matching TRBD1 (5 bases). The germline V gene has CDR1 SQVTM and CDR2 ANQGSEA. Trimming stripped 4 bases from V and 1 base from J, with 7 bases between. The CDR3 is 12 amino acids. The CDR3 is CSVGDFNYGYTF. In nucleotides, the CDR3 is TGCAGCGTTGGGGACTTTAACTATGGCTACACCTTC.

This sequence joins TRBV9 and TRBJ2-3, with a possible D match to TRBD2 (7 bases). This CDR3 has 15 amino acids. CDR1 SGDLS and CDR2 YYNGEE come from the germline V gene. Trimming removed 4 bases from V and 5 bases from J, with 17 bases in between. CDR3 sequence reads: CASSSPGGQGDTQYF. The CDR3 DNA follows: TGTGCCAGCAGCTCCCCGGGGGGCCAGGGAGATACGCAGTATTTT.

This clone showed up just once. The genes are TRBV29-1 and TRBJ1-2; TRBD1 matches at 7 bases. The CDR3 is 14 amino acids. V was pared by 7 bases and J by 2 bases, with 10 bases of the junction left unmatched. Germline V lookup: CDR1 SQVTM, CDR2 ANQGSEA. CDR3 sequence reads: CSAMGDRANYGYTF. CDR3 sequence (DNA): TGCAGCGCCATGGGAGACAGGGCGAACTATGGCTACACCTTC.

The chain joins TRBV10-3 to TRBJ2-5; 9 bases are a match to TRBD1. Per germline, CDR1 ENHRY and CDR2 SYGVKD. V was pared by 6 bases and J by 2 bases, with 7 bases of the junction left unmatched. CDR3 length equals 15 residues. CDR3 in DNA: TGTGCCATCAGGGTACAGGGGGCTTTACAAGAGACCCAGTACTTC. It codes for CAIRVQGALQETQYF.

The rearrangement links TRBV7-2 to TRBJ2-3, with D perhaps matching TRBD1 (5 bases). Germline V gene data show CDR1 as SGHTA and CDR2 as FQGNSA. CDR3 length: 14 amino acids. Trimming took off 0 bases at V and 4 bases at J, with 8 bases between the two ends. CDR3 DNA sequence: TGTGCCAGCAGCTTAGCGGGGCTCGCAGATACGCAGTATTTT. It translates to CASSLAGLADTQYF.

This clone was observed a single time. This chain links TRBV7-9 with TRBJ1-2; 8 nucleotides line up with TRBD1. Germline values: CDR1 SEHNR, CDR2 FQNEAQ (reference sequence). After removal of 5 bases from V and 1 base from J, the junction contained 9 bases not matched to a gene. The length of the CDR3 is 16 residues. CDR3 coding DNA: TGTGCCAGCAGCCTGAAAACAGGGGGAGGTAACTATGGCTACACCTTC. Residues: CASSLKTGGGNYGYTF.

The chain uses TRBV5-6 and TRBJ1-1; weak D call: TRBD1 (5 bases). The CDR3 totals 13 residues. V lost 0 bases to trimming and J lost 4 bases, with 7 bases between them. CDR1 and CDR2 from the germline V gene are SGHDT and YYEEEE. Written as DNA, the CDR3 is TGTGCCAGCAGCTTGGTTAGGGGCACTGAAGCTTTCTTT. Encoded protein: CASSLVRGTEAFF.

The rearrangement links TRBV19 to TRBJ1-2, with 8 bases fitting TRBD1. CDR3 length: 16 residues. J gave up 4 bases and V 4 bases, and 11 bases lay outside the gene matches. CDR1 is LNHDA and CDR2 is SQIVND in the germline V gene (reference sequence). CDR3 protein: CASSRTGTDLPYGYTF. The CDR3 DNA is TGTGCCAGTAGTAGGACAGGGACAGATCTTCCCTATGGCTACACCTTC.

The V and J genes are TRBV5-5 and TRBJ2-1, with D uncertain. The V gene's germline CDR1 is SGHKS and CDR2 YYEKEE (reference sequence). Deletions cut 0 bases from V and 6 bases from J, with 10 bases between. The CDR3 covers 14 residues. The CDR3 reads CASSLAGQVNEQFF. The CDR3 coding sequence is TGTGCCAGCAGCTTGGCTGGGCAAGTCAATGAGCAGTTCTTC.

This clone has just one count. The rearrangement joins TRBV4-2 to TRBJ2-3; a weak D match, TRBD1 (6 bases). The V gene's germline CDR1 is LGHNA and CDR2 YNFKEQ. The CDR3 sequence is 19 residues long. With 0 bases removed from V and 3 bases from J, the gap between germline ends came to 22 bases. The CDR3: CASSQEGSVSRGFTDTQYF. The CDR3 region has the DNA TGTGCCAGCAGCCAAGAGGGGAGCGTCTCTAGGGGGTTTACAGATACGCAGTATTTT.

The genes are TRBV30 and TRBJ2-3; D unclear. The CDR3 contains 13 residues. CDR1 and CDR2 from the germline V gene are GTSNPN and SVGIG (reference sequence). With 4 bases removed from V and 1 base from J, the gap between germline ends came to 9 bases. The CDR3, as DNA: TGTGCCTGGACCCTTATCGGCACAGATACGCAGTATTTT. Translating it yields CAWTLIGTDTQYF.

The V call is TRBV4-2, the J call TRBJ2-5, with 9 bases that match TRBD2. The germline gives CDR1 LGHNA, CDR2 YNFKEQ. The CDR3 consists of 17 residues. J gave up 4 bases and V 4 bases, and 13 bases lay outside the gene matches. The CDR3 sequence is CASSLAGGGAKGETQYF. CDR3 nucleotides: TGTGCCAGCAGCCTCGCGGGCGGGGGGGCGAAGGGAGAGACCCAGTACTTC.

CDR3 in amino acids: CSVDSAGGSDTQYF. CDR3 nucleotides: TGCAGCGTTGACTCAGCGGGGGGGTCAGATACGCAGTATTTT. The rearrangement uses TRBV29-1 and TRBJ2-3, with TRBD2 matching over 10 bases. Trimming removed 3 bases from V and 4 bases from J; junction bases left unmatched: 4. Germline V lookup: CDR1 SQVTM, CDR2 ANQGSEA. The CDR3 is 14 amino acids.

The sample holds one count of this clone. The rearrangement uses TRBV28 and TRBJ2-7; TRBD1 matches 9 bases. Germline lookup yields CDR1 MDHEN and CDR2 SYDVKM. This CDR3 region has 14 residues. The trim removed 6 bases at V and 6 bases at J, leaving 9 bases unmatched. CDR3 sequence (DNA): TGTGCCAGCAGGCAGGACAGGGGAGGAAGCGAGCAGTACTTC. Protein sequence: CASRQDRGGSEQYF.

The CDR3 nucleotides are TGTGCCAGCAGCTTCCAGGGGGCCGGAGAGACCCAGTACTTC. Its protein is CASSFQGAGETQYF. The chain is built from TRBV5-4 and TRBJ2-5; 8 bases match TRBD1. There are 14 residues in the CDR3. Germline V CDR1 and CDR2: SGHNT, YYREEE (reference sequence). Trimming at V came to 2 bases and at J to 4 bases, leaving 4 bases not matched to a gene.

The V call is TRBV2, the J call TRBJ1-4; D uncertain. Trimming stripped 4 bases from V and 4 bases from J, with 10 bases between. CDR3 length equals 14 residues. Germline assignment: CDR1 SNHLY and CDR2 FYNNEI. Here the CDR3 reads CASSVRGRNEKLFF. The CDR3 DNA follows: TGTGCCAGCAGTGTTCGCGGCCGTAATGAAAAACTGTTTTTT.

V is TRBV6-5 and J is TRBJ1-4; 7 positions agree with TRBD1. Germline V gene data show CDR1 as MNHEY and CDR2 as SVGAGI. CDR3 length: 14 amino acids. The V segment lost 6 bases and the J segment 9 bases; nucleotides outside the gene matches: 10. This CDR3 reads CASRTTGSGQKLFF. The CDR3 DNA reads TGTGCCAGCAGGACGACAGGGAGTGGTCAAAAACTGTTTTTT.

The rearrangement uses TRBV2 and TRBJ2-7; no reliable D call. Germline loops: CDR1 SNHLY, CDR2 FYNNEI. The CDR3 totals 11 residues. Trimming took off 7 bases at V and 2 bases at J, with 6 bases between the two ends. The CDR3 nucleotides read TGTGCCAGCACCGCCCCCTACGAGCAGTACTTC. Its translation is CASTAPYEQYF. Combining the CDR3 with reference TRBV2 and TRBJ2-7 gives the whole variable domain EPEVTQTPSHQVTQMGQEVILRCVPISNHLYFYWYRQILGQKVEFLVSFYNNEISEKSEIFDDQFSVERPDGSNFTLKIRSTKLEDSAMYFCASTAPYEQYFGPGTRLTVT.

The chain links TRBV6-6 to TRBJ1-5; D remains unclear. This CDR3 has 13 residues. Trimming pared 4 bases from V and 4 bases from J, leaving 8 bases between. CDR1 and CDR2 (germline): MNHNY, SVGAGI (reference sequence). The CDR3 region is CASSSDRNQPQHF. The CDR3 DNA sequence: TGTGCCAGCAGTTCGGACCGTAATCAGCCCCAGCATTTT.

This sequence joins TRBV10-2 and TRBJ1-5; a possible D gene is TRBD1 (5 bases). CDR1 and CDR2 (germline): WSHSY, SAAADI. Trimming cost V 4 bases and J 7 bases, with 20 bases left between them. This CDR3 comprises 16 residues. The CDR3 DNA reads as TGCGCCAGCAGTGTAGGTGGGACCGAGCTGGGACAGCCCCAGCATTTT. Its translation is CASSVGGTELGQPQHF.

The chain recombines TRBV11-2 with TRBJ2-6; D uncertain. Between the trimmed V and J ends, which lost 4 bases and 0 bases, there was a span of 13 bases. The CDR3 totals 17 residues. Germline V gene data show CDR1 as SGHAT and CDR2 as FQNNGV. Written as DNA, the CDR3 is TGTGCCAGCAGCTCCTTTTTGGGCGTCTCTGGGGCCAACGTCCTGACTTTC. Protein sequence: CASSSFLGVSGANVLTF.

The chain carries TRBV30 and TRBJ1-4, with a weak D call TRBD1 (5 bases). The germline V gene encodes CDR1 GTSNPN and CDR2 SVGIG (reference sequence). Trimming took off 4 bases at V and 6 bases at J, with 15 bases between the two ends. This CDR3 has 14 residues. DNA of the CDR3: TGTGCCTGGAATGTAGGCAGGGTCGATGAAAAACTGTTTTTT. It yields the protein CAWNVGRVDEKLFF.